This TCR beta chain appears in the sequencing data of a study of blood T cell repertoires in COVID-19. On the study more broadly: Acute and convalescent COVID-19 specimens originated in the United States, Italy and Spain. The analysed material was cDNA or gDNA that came from T cells, B-cell-depleted T cells, or PBMCs.

V was pared by 6 bases and J by 3 bases, with 10 bases of the junction left unmatched. This CDR3 region has 16 residues. Germline assignment: CDR1 SGHAT and CDR2 FQNNGV. In the original processing: Scientists estimated how many nucleated cells there were by amplifying reference gene primers. Measured with immunoSEQ multiplex PCR; TCRdb has only the in-frame clones, and not every one. V, J and clone size derive from that table, while D and trimming were established from the DNA sequence. The table records around 41,000 clones, about 90% of them present only once. Sequences were obtained from peripheral blood. This receptor was obtained from a woman in her thirties in a cohort sampled during active COVID-19. The J gene is TRBJ1-1, the V gene TRBV11-2, with 10 bases that match TRBD1. Here the CDR3 DNA reads TGTGCCAGCAGTATTCGACAGGGGGCTGGAGACACTGAAGCTTTCTTT. This codes for CASSIRQGAGDTEAFF.